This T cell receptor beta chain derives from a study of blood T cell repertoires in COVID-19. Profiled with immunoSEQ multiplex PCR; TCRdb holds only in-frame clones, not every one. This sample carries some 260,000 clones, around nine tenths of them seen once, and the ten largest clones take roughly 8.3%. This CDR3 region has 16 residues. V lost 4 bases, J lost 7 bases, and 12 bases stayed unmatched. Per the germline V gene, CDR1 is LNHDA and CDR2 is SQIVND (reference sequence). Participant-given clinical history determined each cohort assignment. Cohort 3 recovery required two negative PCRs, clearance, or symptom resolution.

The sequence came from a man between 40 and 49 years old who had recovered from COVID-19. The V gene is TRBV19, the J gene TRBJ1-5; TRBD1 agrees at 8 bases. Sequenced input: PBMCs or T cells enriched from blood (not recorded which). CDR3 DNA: TGTGCCAGTAGTACTTACCTCGGACAGGGCCCCCAGCCCCAGCATTTT. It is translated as CASSTYLGQGPQPQHF.